This T cell receptor (beta chain) originates from a study of Ad26.COV2.S vaccination and SARS-CoV-2 variants. Study in general: Of the COV1001 trial arms, the Ad26.COV2.S arm included the donor. Once or twice, 56 days apart, Ad26.COV2.S was delivered intramuscularly. Study-level findings and limits: Post-vaccination spike-specific CD8+ and CD4+ T cell responses reportedly had substantial breadth. Participants given vaccine showed non-spike TCR breadth similar to that of placebo recipients.

This CDR3 comprises 17 residues. Regarding treatment: roughly 20 received Ad26.COV2.S at low or high dose, single or two shots; about 5 received placebo; per-sample allocation not given. Repertoires come from day 63 after the first vaccine or placebo injection. Measured with immunoSEQ multiplex PCR; TCRdb has only the in-frame clones, and not every one. This table holds about 680,000 clones, roughly 90% found once. Concerning this clone itself: Its antigen is unidentified.

Specimen: peripheral blood, collected in a trial of Ad26.COV2.S vaccine versus placebo. The TCR comes from a person between 18 and 59 years old who received the Ad26.COV2.S COVID-19 vaccine or a placebo. The chain carries TRBV21-1 and TRBJ2-7; TRBD1 is the table's D call, not checked against the DNA. TRBV21-1 is labeled a pseudogene. The CDR3 reads CASSKGEGTLGSYEQYF. The DNA of the CDR3 is TGTGCCAGCAGCAAAGGAGAGGGGACACTTGGCTCCTACGAGCAGTACTTC.